Listed below are T cell receptor beta chains from one sample, sequenced in a study of shared clonotypes between healthy human individuals. Profiled with immunoSEQ multiplex PCR; TCRdb holds only in-frame clones, not every one. This table holds about 710,000 clones, 73% found once. Sequenced: memory CD4+ T cells sorted from blood. These receptors all stem from a woman in her twenties or thirties in good health. Each CDR3 is given with its conserved first and last residue. A D gene is named only where the DNA matches it firmly. The size entry is marked missing in some rows and otherwise reads once, few, many or a size class.

>TRBD1|TRBJ2-1|TRBV30|.
CAWFRRRGQGKGEQFF
>TRBD1|TRBJ2-5|TRBV5-1|.
CASSPGQGLQETQYF
>TRBD1|TRBJ2-3|TRBV10-3|.
CAISKGADSSTDTQYF
>TRBD1|TRBJ2-7|TRBV28|.
CASSNRQGVGQYF
>TRBD2|TRBJ2-2|TRBV9|.
CASSGGLAGKNTGELFF
>.|TRBJ1-1|TRBV5-1|.
CASSLSPGHNTEAFF
>.|TRBJ1-1|TRBV14|.
CASSQEGYRPNTEAFF
>TRBD1|TRBJ1-2|TRBV18|.
CASSPTEQGASGYTF
>.|TRBJ2-3|TRBV2|few
CASRRRGNRTDTQYF
>TRBD1|TRBJ2-7|TRBV28|.
CASSRTQGAGEYEQYF
>TRBD2|TRBJ2-2|TRBV10-2|few
CASSESTGLAGRTGELFF
>.|TRBJ2-5|TRBV11-2|.
CASSTPAVGGETQYF
>.|TRBJ2-7|TRBV27|few
CASRPSTGHYEQYF
>TRBD1|TRBJ2-7|TRBV19|once
CASSRDRGIYEQYF
>.|TRBJ1-5|TRBV2|.
CASSGPPESAPHF
>.|TRBJ2-3|TRBV5-1|few
CASSLGGSYTDTQYF
>.|TRBJ1-2|TRBV2|.
CASSADTEYGYTF
>.|TRBJ2-1|TRBV27|once
CASSLYGHFDEQFF
>.|TRBJ1-5|TRBV2|.
CASQAGWNSQPQHF
>.|TRBJ1-5|TRBV11-2|many
CASSLGEVGNQPQHF
>TRBD2|TRBJ2-3|TRBV27|once
CASSLPSALAGGGDTQYF
>.|TRBJ2-2|TRBV30|few
CAWSVGPGELFF
>.|TRBJ2-6|TRBV2|few
CASSGSSGANVLTF
>.|TRBJ2-6|TRBV5-1|.
CASCPGQSGANVLTF
>TRBD1|TRBJ2-7|TRBV6-5|.
CASSYGTGVSYEQYF
>TRBD1|TRBJ1-1|TRBV28|.
CASSSPHRGDTEAFF
>.|TRBJ2-3|TRBV5-1|.
CASSLALRTDTQYF
>TRBD2|TRBJ2-1|TRBV7-8|.
CASSFARLAGVENEQFF
>.|TRBJ1-5|TRBV9|.
CASSHRGGPQHF
>.|TRBJ2-4|TRBV2|.
CASGQGEVGNIQYF
>.|TRBJ1-1|TRBV7-9|.
CASHNGGVDTEAFF
>.|TRBJ2-1|TRBV19|.
CASSPDGWEQFF
>TRBD2|TRBJ2-1|TRBV9|.
CASSLRPTAGGEQFF
>TRBD2|TRBJ2-2|TRBV2|.
CASRGESAGELFF
>.|TRBJ2-1|TRBV28|.
CASLGVNEQFF
>.|TRBJ2-7|TRBV6-6|.
CASSYADRSYEQYF
>TRBD1|TRBJ1-4|TRBV5-4|few
CASGDRVNEKLFF
>TRBD2|TRBJ2-7|TRBV5-1|.
CASSLEASGTLSYEQYF
>.|TRBJ2-2|TRBV28|.
CASKNSGNTGELFF
>TRBD1|.|TRBV30|.
CAWTRQGYEQYF
>TRBD2|TRBJ2-1|TRBV19|few
CASSIVASGSLGNEQFF
>.|TRBJ1-5|TRBV19|.
CASSMGWQPQHF
>TRBD2|TRBJ2-1|TRBV4-1|.
CASSQSPGASGINEQFF
>.|TRBJ1-5|TRBV25-1|few
CASSWGEDGNQPQHF
>TRBD1|TRBJ2-2|TRBV7-8|few
CASSLGRDRAITGELFF
>.|TRBJ2-4|TRBV21-1|once
CASSKDDRGRNIQYF
>.|TRBJ2-1|TRBV5-1|few
CASSHQRAGEQFF
>.|TRBJ1-1|TRBV28|.
CASSTPHDEAFF
>.|TRBJ2-2|TRBV5-1|.
CASSFQAGQGLTRELFF
>.|TRBJ2-5|TRBV28|.
CASTFYGIETQYF
>.|TRBJ2-7|TRBV10-3|.
CAISEGGSIYEQYF
>.|TRBJ1-2|TRBV5-6|.
CASSFREGRGLYGYTF
>TRBD1|TRBJ1-4|TRBV4-1|.
CASSHGQGAREKLFF
>.|TRBJ1-2|TRBV5-6|once
CASSHGDLYGYTF